Presented here are 18 T cell receptor beta chains from one specimen sequenced in a study of T cell changes during pregnancy in multiple sclerosis. Generated by immunoSEQ multiplex PCR, the TCRdb table keeps only in-frame clones and is missing some. The table includes around 49,000 clones, 92% detected once. Material: CD4+ T cells from peripheral blood mononuclear cells, obtained after pregnancy. The receptors were gathered from a female donor in good health, enrolled as a control in a pregnancy study.

The rearrangement links TRBV6-5 to TRBJ2-1; tentatively, D is TRBD2 (5 bases). Trimming took off 6 bases at V and 6 bases at J, with 15 bases between the two ends. The CDR3 spans 14 residues. Germline V gene data show CDR1 as MNHEY and CDR2 as SVGAGI. The CDR3 bases are TGTGCCAGCAGCCGTAGAAGGGAGTCCAATGAGCAGTTCTTC. This gives the protein CASSRRRESNEQFF.

The chain carries TRBV5-1 and TRBJ2-1; 9 bases agree with TRBD2. From germline, CDR1 is SGHRS and CDR2 YFSETQ. The CDR3 runs 15 residues. The junction had 4 bases not matched to a gene; V was cut back by 4 bases and J by 2 bases. In DNA, the CDR3 is TGCGCCAGCAGCCGGACTAGCGAGGCCTACAATGAGCAGTTCTTC. The encoded protein is CASSRTSEAYNEQFF.

CDR3 protein: CASSQASGGFSEQFF. The CDR3 nucleotides are TGTGCCAGCAGCCAGGCTAGCGGGGGGTTTAGTGAGCAGTTCTTC. J is TRBJ2-1 and V is TRBV9, with 11 nucleotides matching TRBD2. The CDR3 covers 15 residues. Germline CDR1 SGDLS, CDR2 YYNGEE. J gave up 9 bases and V 4 bases, and 9 bases lay outside the gene matches.

The chain is built from TRBV10-3 and TRBJ2-3; unclear D gene. The CDR3 is 11 residues long. The V gene lost 5 bases and the J gene lost 3 bases, with 3 bases spanning the gap. CDR1 is ENHRY, CDR2 SYGVKD, per germline. This chain's CDR3 is CAISTTDTQYF. The CDR3 DNA reads TGTGCCATCAGTACAACAGATACGCAGTATTTT.

J is TRBJ2-2 and V is TRBV19, with a weak D call TRBD1 (6 bases). Germline V gene sequence: CDR1 LNHDA, CDR2 SQIVND (reference sequence). This CDR3 spans 15 amino acids. V lost 2 bases to trimming and J lost 0 bases, with 7 bases between them. CDR3 coding DNA: TGTGCCAGTAGTATATCAGGGGCGAACACCGGGGAGCTGTTTTTT. Its translation is CASSISGANTGELFF.

This sequence joins TRBV6-4 and TRBJ2-2; D is uncertain. V gave up 9 bases and J gave up 0 bases, with 8 bases separating them. Germline loops: CDR1 MRHNA, CDR2 SNTAGT. The CDR3 is made up of 13 amino acids. CDR3 protein: CASKQPNTGELFF. The DNA for the CDR3 is TGTGCCAGTAAACAGCCGAACACCGGGGAGCTGTTTTTT.

The chain is built from TRBV9 and TRBJ1-3; D possibly corresponds to TRBD1 (5 bases). The CDR3 covers 16 residues. CDR1 is SGDLS, CDR2 YYNGEE, per germline. Deletions cut 3 bases from V and 0 bases from J, with 13 bases between. The CDR3: CASSGGGINSGNTIYF. Written as DNA, the CDR3 is TGTGCCAGCAGCGGTGGGGGGATTAACTCTGGAAACACCATATATTTT. Full variable domain (rest looked up from reference TRBV9 and TRBJ1-3): DSGVTQTPKHLITATGQRVTLRCSPRSGDLSVYWYQQSLDQGLQFLIQYYNGEERAKGNILERFSAQQFPDLHSELNLSSLELGDSALYFCASSGGGINSGNTIYFGEGSWLTVV.

The genes are TRBV5-6 and TRBJ1-1, with D maybe TRBD1 (5 bases). This CDR3 has 17 amino acids. V was clipped by 4 bases and J by 1 base, with 20 bases between them. Germline CDR1 SGHDT, CDR2 YYEEEE. CDR3 sequence: CASSKYAAGTRNTEAFF. The CDR3 DNA is TGTGCCAGCAGCAAATACGCAGCGGGGACGAGGAACACTGAAGCTTTCTTT. Full variable domain (missing parts from reference TRBV5-6 and TRBJ1-1): DAGVTQSPTHLIKTRGQQVTLRCSPKSGHDTVSWYQQALGQGPQFIFQYYEEEERQRGNFPDRFSGHQFPNYSSELNVNALLLGDSALYLCASSKYAAGTRNTEAFFGQGTRLTVV.

The genes are TRBV2 and TRBJ2-5, with TRBD1 as a possible D gene (6 bases). CDR1 is SNHLY, CDR2 FYNNEI, per germline. The CDR3 contains 13 residues. The V end was cut by 10 bases, the J end by 2 bases, with 14 bases between. As DNA, the CDR3 is TGTGCCACCGTAAAGGGGGAACAAGAGACCCAGTACTTC. Its protein is CATVKGEQETQYF.

This clone was found once. CDR3 bases: TGCGCCAGCAGCCAGGACAGGGGGCAGGGTGAGCAGTTCTTC. It yields the protein CASSQDRGQGEQFF. The chain joins TRBV5-1 to TRBJ2-1; TRBD1 agrees at 11 bases. The CDR3 covers 14 residues. V was clipped by 4 bases and J by 9 bases; unmatched bases: 6. The germline V gene has CDR1 SGHRS and CDR2 YFSETQ.

V gene TRBV27 combines with J gene TRBJ2-1, with TRBD2 matching over 11 bases. CDR1 MNHEY and CDR2 SMNVEV come from the germline V gene (reference sequence). V was pared by 6 bases and J by 10 bases, with 11 bases of the junction left unmatched. The CDR3 sequence is 15 residues long. Here the CDR3 DNA reads TGTGCCAGCAGGACCTCGGGACTAGCGGAGTTCGAGCAGTTCTTC. Protein: CASRTSGLAEFEQFF.

The V gene is TRBV5-1, the J gene TRBJ2-2, with a weak D call TRBD1 (6 bases). Germline V gene lookup returns CDR1 SGHRS and CDR2 YFSETQ. V was clipped by 3 bases and J by 6 bases, with 15 bases between them. CDR3 size: 15 residues. The CDR3 DNA follows: TGCGCCAGCAGCTGGGCCCAGACAGGACCCGGGGAGCTGTTTTTT. As protein: CASSWAQTGPGELFF.

The J gene is TRBJ2-2, the V gene TRBV6-6, with 7 positions matching TRBD1. After removal of 4 bases from V and 6 bases from J, the junction contained 8 bases not matched to a gene. The CDR3 length is 15 residues. Germline CDR1 reads MNHNY; CDR2 reads SVGAGI (reference sequence). CDR3 residues: CASSSYRGTAGELFF. CDR3 coding DNA: TGTGCCAGCAGTTCCTACAGGGGTACGGCCGGGGAGCTGTTTTTT.

V usage is TRBV6-1 and J usage is TRBJ2-5; possible D gene TRBD1, 6 bases. V gave up 8 bases and J gave up 2 bases, with 12 bases separating them. The CDR3 has 13 residues. Germline assignment: CDR1 MNHNS and CDR2 SASEGT. The CDR3 nucleotides are TGTGCCAGCGGGGGCAGTCTGCAAGAGACCCAGTACTTC. This codes for CASGGSLQETQYF.

This chain joins TRBV27 and TRBJ2-2; maybe TRBD2 (6 bases). Germline CDR1 reads MNHEY; CDR2 reads SMNVEV (reference sequence). The V end was cut by 6 bases, the J end by 3 bases, with 14 bases between. The CDR3 spans 15 residues. CDR3 amino acids: CASSLRGTYTGELFF. In DNA form, the CDR3 reads TGTGCCAGCAGCCTTCGGGGGACCTACACCGGGGAGCTGTTTTTT.

The V call is TRBV6-1, the J call TRBJ1-4; the D is unclear. Looked up from germline, CDR1 is MNHNS and CDR2 is SASEGT. V lost 4 bases and J lost 5, with 11 bases in between. There are 14 residues in the CDR3. The CDR3: CASSGRVGNEKLFF. DNA of the CDR3: TGTGCCAGCAGTGGACGGGTAGGCAATGAAAAACTGTTTTTT.

The chain is built from TRBV7-9 and TRBJ2-7, with 13 bases aligning to TRBD2. Germline V CDR1 and CDR2: SEHNR, FQNEAQ (reference sequence). The CDR3 length is 15 residues. V shed 6 bases and J 3 bases; nucleotides not matched to a gene: 5. In DNA form, the CDR3 reads TGTGCCAGCAGGGGGGGACTAGCGGGACACTACGAGCAGTACTTC. Its protein is CASRGGLAGHYEQYF. Filled out from reference TRBV7-9 and TRBJ2-7, the complete variable domain reads DTGVSQNPRHKITKRGQNVTFRCDPISEHNRLYWYRQTLGQGPEFLTYFQNEAQLEKSRLLSDRFSAERPKGSFSTLEIQRTEQGDSAMYLCASRGGLAGHYEQYFGPGTRLTVT.

The chain uses TRBV7-2 and TRBJ1-6; 11 bases map to TRBD1. V dropped 4 bases and J dropped 9; count of bases not matched to a gene: 8. Germline loops: CDR1 SGHTA, CDR2 FQGNSA. This CDR3 region has 16 residues. The CDR3 DNA follows: TGTGCCAGCAGCTATACACCGGGACAGGGGGTTTCACCCCTCCACTTT. This sequence encodes CASSYTPGQGVSPLHF.